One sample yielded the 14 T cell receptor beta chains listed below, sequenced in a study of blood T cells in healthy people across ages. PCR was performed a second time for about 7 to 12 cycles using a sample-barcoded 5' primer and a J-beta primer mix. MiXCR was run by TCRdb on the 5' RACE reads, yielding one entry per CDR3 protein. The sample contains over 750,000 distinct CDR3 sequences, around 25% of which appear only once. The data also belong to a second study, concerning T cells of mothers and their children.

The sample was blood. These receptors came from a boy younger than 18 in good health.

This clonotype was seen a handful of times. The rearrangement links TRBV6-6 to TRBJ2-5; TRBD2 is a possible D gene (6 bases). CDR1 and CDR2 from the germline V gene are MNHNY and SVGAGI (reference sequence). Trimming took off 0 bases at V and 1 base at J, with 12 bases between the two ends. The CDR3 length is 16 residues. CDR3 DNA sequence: TGTGCCAGCAGTTACTCCGGACTACCCACCCAAGAGACCCAGTACTTC. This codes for CASSYSGLPTQETQYF.

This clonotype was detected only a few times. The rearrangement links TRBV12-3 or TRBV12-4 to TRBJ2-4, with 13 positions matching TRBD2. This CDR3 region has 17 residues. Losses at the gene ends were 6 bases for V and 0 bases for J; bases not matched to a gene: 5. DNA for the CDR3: TGTGCCAGCAGCTCGGGACTAGCGGGGTTAGCCAAAAACATTCAGTACTTC. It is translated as CASSSGLAGLAKNIQYF.

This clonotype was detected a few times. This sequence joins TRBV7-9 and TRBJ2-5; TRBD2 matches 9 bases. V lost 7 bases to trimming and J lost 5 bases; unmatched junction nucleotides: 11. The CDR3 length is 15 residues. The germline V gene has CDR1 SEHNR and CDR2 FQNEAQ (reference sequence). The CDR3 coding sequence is TGTGCCAGCATCGCGCCGCTAGCGGGATTGGAGACCCAGTACTTC. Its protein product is CASIAPLAGLETQYF.

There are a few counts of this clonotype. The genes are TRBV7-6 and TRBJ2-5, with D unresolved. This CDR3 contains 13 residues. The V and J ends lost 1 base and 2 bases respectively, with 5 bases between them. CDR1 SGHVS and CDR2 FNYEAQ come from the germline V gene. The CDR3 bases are TGTGCCAGCAGCTTAGAACTGCAAGAGACCCAGTACTTC. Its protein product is CASSLELQETQYF.

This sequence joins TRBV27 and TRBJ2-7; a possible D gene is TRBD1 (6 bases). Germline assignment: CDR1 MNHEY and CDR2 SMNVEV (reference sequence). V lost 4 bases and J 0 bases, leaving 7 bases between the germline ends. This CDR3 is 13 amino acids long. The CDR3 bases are TGTGCCAGCAGTTACAGGGTCTCCTACGAGCAGTACTTC. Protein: CASSYRVSYEQYF.

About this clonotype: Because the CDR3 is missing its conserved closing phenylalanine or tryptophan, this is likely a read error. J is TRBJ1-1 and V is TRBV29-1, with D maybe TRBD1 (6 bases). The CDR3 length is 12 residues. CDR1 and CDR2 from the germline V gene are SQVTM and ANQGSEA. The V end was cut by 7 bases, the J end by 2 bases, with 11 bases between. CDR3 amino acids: CSAKTGNTEAFS. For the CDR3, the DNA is TGCAGCGCTAAGACAGGCAACACTGAAGCTTTCTCT.

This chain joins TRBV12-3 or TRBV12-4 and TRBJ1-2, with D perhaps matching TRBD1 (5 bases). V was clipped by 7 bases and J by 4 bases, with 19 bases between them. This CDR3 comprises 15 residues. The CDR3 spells CASTLLPGQVYGYTF. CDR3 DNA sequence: TGTGCCAGCACTCTACTCCCGGGGCAGGTCTATGGCTACACCTTC.

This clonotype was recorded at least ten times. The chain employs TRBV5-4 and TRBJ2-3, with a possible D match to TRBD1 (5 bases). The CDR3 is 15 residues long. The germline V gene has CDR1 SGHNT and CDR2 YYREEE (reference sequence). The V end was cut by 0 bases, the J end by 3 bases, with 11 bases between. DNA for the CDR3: TGTGCCAGCAGCTTGGATAGGGGCGGTACAGATACGCAGTATTTT. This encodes CASSLDRGGTDTQYF.

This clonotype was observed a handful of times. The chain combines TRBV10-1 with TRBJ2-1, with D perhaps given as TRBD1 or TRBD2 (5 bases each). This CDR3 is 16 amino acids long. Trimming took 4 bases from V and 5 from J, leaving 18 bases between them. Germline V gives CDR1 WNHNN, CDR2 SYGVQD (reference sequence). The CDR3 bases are TGCGCCAGCAGTGGGGCCGGGACCCTGGACCACAATGAGCAGTTCTTC. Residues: CASSGAGTLDHNEQFF.

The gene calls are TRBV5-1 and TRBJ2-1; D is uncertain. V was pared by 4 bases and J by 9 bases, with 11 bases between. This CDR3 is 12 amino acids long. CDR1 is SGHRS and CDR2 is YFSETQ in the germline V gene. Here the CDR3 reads CASSPRLGEQFF. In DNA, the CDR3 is TGCGCCAGCAGCCCTCGTCTGGGTGAGCAGTTCTTC.

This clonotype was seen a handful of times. The CDR3 reads CASSLVASGSYYNEQFF. The CDR3 DNA reads TGTGCCAGCAGCTTAGTGGCTAGCGGGAGTTATTACAATGAGCAGTTCTTC. The chain links TRBV7-2 to TRBJ2-1, with TRBD2 matching over 10 bases. The germline CDR1 and CDR2 sequences are SGHTA and FQGNSA. The CDR3 consists of 17 residues. Unmatched junction bases numbered 7, after V lost 1 base and J lost 4 bases. Combining the CDR3 with reference TRBV7-2 and TRBJ2-1 gives the whole variable domain GAGVSQSPSNKVTEKGKDVELRCDPISGHTALYWYRQSLGQGLEFLIYFQGNSAPDKSGLPSDRFSAERTGGSVSTLTIQRTQQEDSAVYLCASSLVASGSYYNEQFFGPGTRLTVL.

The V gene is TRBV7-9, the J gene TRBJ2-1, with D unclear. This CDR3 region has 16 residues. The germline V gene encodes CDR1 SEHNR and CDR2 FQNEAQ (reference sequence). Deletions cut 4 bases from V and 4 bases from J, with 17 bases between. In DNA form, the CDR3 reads TGTGCCAGCAGCTCTCCGCCGATGGGGTTATACAATGAGCAGTTCTTC. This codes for CASSSPPMGLYNEQFF.

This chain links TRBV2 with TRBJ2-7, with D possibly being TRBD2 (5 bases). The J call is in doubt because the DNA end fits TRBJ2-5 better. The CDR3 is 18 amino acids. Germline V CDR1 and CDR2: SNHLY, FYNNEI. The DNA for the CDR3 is TGTGCCAGCAGTATTAATTCACGGGTCCTTCTCGGGGAAGAGACCCAGTACTTC. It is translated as CASSINSRVLLGEETQYF.

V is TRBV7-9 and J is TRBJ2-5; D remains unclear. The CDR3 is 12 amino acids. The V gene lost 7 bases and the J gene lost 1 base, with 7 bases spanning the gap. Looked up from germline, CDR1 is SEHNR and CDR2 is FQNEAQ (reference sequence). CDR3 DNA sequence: TGTGCCAGCACCGGCCCCCAAGAGACCCAGTACTTC. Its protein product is CASTGPQETQYF.